Described below is a single TCR beta chain sequence and its context. Its antigen is not known. The study reverse transcribed the entire isolated RNA, so it sequenced expressed TCRB transcripts. Profiling relied on immunoSEQ multiplex PCR, and the TCRdb table lists in-frame clones only, not all of them. The data hold hundreds of thousands of clones, with roughly a sixth observed a single time. This record comes from a study of beta chain features in type 1 diabetes. Across the whole study: Age, gender and cell yields were alike across patients and healthy donors.

Study conclusions and caveats: Cells carrying high TCR expression could end up over-represented when cDNA is sequenced. The study found that naive, central memory and Treg TCRB repertoires appeared more similar in patients than in healthy donors. PCR might favor shorter templates, but any such skew would affect patients and controls equally.

V lost 4 bases and J 5 bases, leaving 14 bases between the germline ends. The CDR3 totals 14 residues. Germline assignment: CDR1 MDHEN and CDR2 SYDVKM. The genes are TRBV28 and TRBJ1-2; D not resolved. The TCR was taken from a man aged 18-30 years in good health. The sample was naive CD4+ T cells from blood. The CDR3 coding sequence is TGTGCCAGCAGTTCCACAACCCTTAAGTATGGCTACACCTTC. It specifies CASSSTTLKYGYTF.